One and the same sample provided the 20 T cell receptor beta chains below, sequenced in a study of shared clonotypes between healthy human individuals. Clones were read by immunoSEQ multiplex PCR, and TCRdb kept only the in-frame ones, dropping some. The table includes 170,000 or so clones, 65% to 70% detected once. Material for sequencing was memory CD4+ T cells sorted from blood. Subset of the sample: CD45RA-negative fraction. These receptors were obtained from a man aged 25-40 years in good health.

This chain's CDR3 is CASSLHHAVETQYF. The CDR3 DNA reads as TGTGCCAGCAGCTTACATCACGCGGTAGAGACCCAGTACTTC. This sequence joins TRBV7-2 and TRBJ2-5; D not certain. The CDR3 covers 14 residues. Germline assignment: CDR1 SGHTA and CDR2 FQGNSA. Trimming pared 2 bases from V and 4 bases from J, leaving 11 bases between. Combining the CDR3 with reference TRBV7-2 and TRBJ2-5 gives the whole variable domain GAGVSQSPSNKVTEKGKDVELRCDPISGHTALYWYRQSLGQGLEFLIYFQGNSAPDKSGLPSDRFSAERTGGSVSTLTIQRTQQEDSAVYLCASSLHHAVETQYFGPGTRLLVL.

This clone was observed a handful of times. V usage is TRBV2 and J usage is TRBJ2-7; 8 bases line up with TRBD1. Germline CDR1 reads SNHLY; CDR2 reads FYNNEI. The CDR3 extends over 13 amino acids. After removal of 7 bases from V and 6 bases from J, the junction contained 8 bases not matched to a gene. The CDR3, as DNA: TGTGCCAGCAATCCGGGACAGGATCGCGAGCAGTACTTC. Protein product: CASNPGQDREQYF.

A few counts support this clone. The V and J genes are TRBV11-3 and TRBJ2-1; maybe TRBD2 (6 bases). The ends were cut back, 4 bases at V and 3 bases at J, with 19 bases in the middle. Germline assignment: CDR1 SGHNT and CDR2 YENEEA. This CDR3 has 17 amino acids. DNA of the CDR3: TGTGCCAGCAGCTCCTCCATTTCGGGGAGGCACTACAATGAGCAGTTCTTC. It yields the protein CASSSSISGRHYNEQFF.

This chain connects TRBV25-1 to TRBJ2-7; the D is unclear. Trimming left V 4 bases short and J 6 bases short, with 13 bases between. Germline V gives CDR1 MGHDK, CDR2 SYGVNS. This CDR3 region has 13 residues. This CDR3 is CASSASEVSEQYF. CDR3 in DNA: TGTGCCAGCAGTGCCTCGGAAGTTTCCGAGCAGTACTTC.

The chain employs TRBV7-4 and TRBJ2-1; D remains ambiguous. This CDR3 has 12 amino acids. Germline-derived CDR1 and CDR2 are SGHVT and SQSDAQ. V was shortened by 3 bases and J by 9 bases, with 9 bases between the two germline ends. The CDR3 nucleotides are TGTGCCAGCAGCTTCCCGCTAGGTGAGCAGTTCTTC. Translation gives CASSFPLGEQFF.

This clone was seen only once. The rearrangement links TRBV6-6 to TRBJ2-7; D gene unclear. Germline V gives CDR1 MNHNY, CDR2 SVGAGI (reference sequence). The CDR3 length is 13 residues. V was shortened by 4 bases and J by 0 bases, with 7 bases between the two germline ends. Here the CDR3 DNA reads TGTGCCAGCAGTTCCAGGCCCTCCTACGAGCAGTACTTC. Protein sequence: CASSSRPSYEQYF.

The J gene is TRBJ2-2, the V gene TRBV5-1; TRBD1 or TRBD2 may be the D gene (5 bases each). The CDR3 length is 16 residues. V was clipped by 4 bases and J by 1 base, with 14 bases between them. Germline CDR1 SGHRS, CDR2 YFSETQ. The CDR3 DNA is TGCGCCAGCAGCCTTGGAGGACACCGGAACACCGGGGAGCTGTTTTTT. Translation gives CASSLGGHRNTGELFF.

The J gene is TRBJ1-2, the V gene TRBV28; D gene unclear. Trimming shortened V by 8 bases and J by 5 bases, and 12 bases separated the two germline ends. Germline lookup yields CDR1 MDHEN and CDR2 SYDVKM. The CDR3 runs 12 residues. The DNA of the CDR3 is TGTGCCAGCGCTGAGGCCAAATATGGCTACACCTTC. Translating it yields CASAEAKYGYTF.

This clone was picked up many times. The gene calls are TRBV5-1 and TRBJ1-1; a possible D gene is TRBD1 (5 bases). The CDR3 length is 15 residues. The V end was cut by 3 bases, the J end by 1 base, with 13 bases between. Germline CDR1 SGHRS, CDR2 YFSETQ. CDR3 loop: CASSSRGRTNTEAFF. CDR3 coding DNA: TGCGCCAGCAGCTCGCGGGGACGGACGAACACTGAAGCTTTCTTT.

The CDR3 here is CASSELRGAASYGYTF. In DNA form, the CDR3 reads TGTGCCAGCAGTGAGTTGCGGGGGGCGGCCTCTTATGGCTACACCTTC. The rearrangement uses TRBV6-1 and TRBJ1-2; D perhaps matches TRBD1 (6 bases). V was trimmed by 3 bases and J by 5 bases, leaving 19 bases between them. Looked up from germline, CDR1 is MNHNS and CDR2 is SASEGT. CDR3 length equals 16 residues.

CDR3 DNA: TGTGCCAGCAGCTTGGGTCGACTAGCGGGAGGGATTGAGCAGTTCTTC. It codes for CASSLGRLAGGIEQFF. The V gene is TRBV5-4, the J gene TRBJ2-1; 14 bases line up with TRBD2. CDR3 size: 16 residues. Germline CDR1 is SGHNT and CDR2 is YYREEE (reference sequence). The trim removed 0 bases at V and 9 bases at J, leaving 5 bases unmatched.

The rearrangement links TRBV28 to TRBJ2-7; the match to TRBD2 covers 9 bases. Germline CDR1 MDHEN, CDR2 SYDVKM. The CDR3 loop spans 14 amino acids. V gave up 7 bases and J gave up 11 bases; unmatched junction bases: 15. The CDR3 protein is CASTPSGKGGKKYF. DNA of the CDR3: TGTGCCAGCACCCCTAGCGGGAAGGGGGGAAAAAAGTACTTC.

In nucleotides, the CDR3 is TGTGCCAGCAGCGCTCAGGGAGACCTATACAATGAGCAGTTCTTC. This gives the protein CASSAQGDLYNEQFF. The V call is TRBV9, the J call TRBJ2-1, with D perhaps TRBD1 or TRBD2 (5 bases each). V was clipped by 3 bases and J by 4 bases, with 14 bases between them. This CDR3 spans 15 amino acids. Germline V gene lookup returns CDR1 SGDLS and CDR2 YYNGEE.

Only a few counts were recorded for this clone. For the CDR3, the DNA is TGTGCCAGCAAGCGAGAGACCCAGTACTTC. This sequence encodes CASKRETQYF. The V and J genes are TRBV7-8 and TRBJ2-5; D not resolved. The CDR3 sequence is 10 residues long. V was clipped by 7 bases and J by 4 bases, with 4 bases between them. The V gene's germline CDR1 is SGHVS and CDR2 FQNEAQ.

This clone was recorded only once. At the DNA level, this CDR3 is encoded by other sequences in the same sample as well. The gene calls are TRBV5-1 and TRBJ1-3, with 9 bases identical to TRBD1. Germline CDR1 is SGHRS and CDR2 is YFSETQ. V shed 4 bases and J 4 bases; nucleotides not matched to a gene: 9. The CDR3 runs 16 residues. CDR3 residues: CASSPTGGASGNTIYF. The CDR3 bases are TGCGCCAGCAGCCCTACAGGGGGCGCATCGGGAAACACCATATATTTT.

The DNA of the CDR3 is TGTGCCAGCAGTCGCCGGCCTAGGGGGCTTGATCAGCCCCAGCATTTT. Translating it yields CASSRRPRGLDQPQHF. V is TRBV28 and J is TRBJ1-5; 7 bases map to TRBD1. V was clipped by 5 bases and J by 5 bases; unmatched bases: 12. This CDR3 has 16 residues. Germline V gene data show CDR1 as MDHEN and CDR2 as SYDVKM.

The CDR3 nucleotides are TGTGCCAGCAGCAATGGACCGCAACAAAGTCGGGCCAACGTCCTGACTTTC. This sequence encodes CASSNGPQQSRANVLTF. V usage is TRBV11-2 and J usage is TRBJ2-6; D gene unclear. There are 17 residues in the CDR3. Trimming removed 5 bases from V and 5 bases from J, with 19 bases in between. The germline gives CDR1 SGHAT, CDR2 FQNNGV.

The chain employs TRBV27 and TRBJ2-3; 9 bases fit TRBD1. The CDR3 has 15 amino acids. The trim removed 7 bases at V and 8 bases at J, leaving 13 bases unmatched. Germline CDR1 is MNHEY and CDR2 is SMNVEV (reference sequence). CDR3 coding DNA: TGTGCCAGCATCGAAGGGGGACAGGGTTACCGTACGCAGTATTTT. As protein: CASIEGGQGYRTQYF.

The CDR3 DNA is TGCGCCAGCAGCTCGGGACTAGCGGGAGAAAGGCGGGAGCAGTACTTC. Translation gives CASSSGLAGERREQYF. The chain uses TRBV5-1 and TRBJ2-7; 14 bases are a match to TRBD2. Per germline, CDR1 SGHRS and CDR2 YFSETQ. The CDR3 loop spans 16 amino acids. The junction had 9 bases not matched to a gene; V was cut back by 3 bases and J by 7 bases.

The chain carries TRBV5-4 and TRBJ2-5, with no clear D. With 6 bases removed from V and 2 bases from J, the gap between germline ends came to 23 bases. Germline CDR1 is SGHNT and CDR2 is YYREEE (reference sequence). The CDR3 is 17 amino acids. CDR3 coding DNA: TGTGCCAGCAAGTTTGGTAACAGCCCGCTTGGACAAGAGACCCAGTACTTC. As protein: CASKFGNSPLGQETQYF.